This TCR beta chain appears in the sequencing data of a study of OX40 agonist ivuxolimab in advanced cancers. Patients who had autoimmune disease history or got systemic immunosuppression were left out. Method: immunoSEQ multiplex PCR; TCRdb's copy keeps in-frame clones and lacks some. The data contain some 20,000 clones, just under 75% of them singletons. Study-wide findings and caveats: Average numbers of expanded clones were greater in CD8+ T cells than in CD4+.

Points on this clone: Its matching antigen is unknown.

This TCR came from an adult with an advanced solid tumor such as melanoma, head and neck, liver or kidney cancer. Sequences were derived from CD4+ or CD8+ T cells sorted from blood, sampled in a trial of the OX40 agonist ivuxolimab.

The CDR3 loop reads CASSYGTITDTQYF. DNA for the CDR3: TGTGCCAGCAGCTATGGGACTATCACAGATACGCAGTATTTT. The chain couples TRBV7-6 to TRBJ2-3; 7 nucleotides match TRBD2. Looked up from germline, CDR1 is SGHVS and CDR2 is FNYEAQ. The CDR3 is 14 residues long. V dropped 4 bases and J dropped 2; count of bases not matched to a gene: 3.